This T cell receptor beta chain was obtained from a study of beta chain features in type 1 diabetes. Study results and limitations: Among patients with Type 1 diabetes, TCRB CDR3s were moderately but significantly shorter in every one of the four CD4+ subsets. cDNA sequencing could over-represent cells with high TCR expression.

This CDR3 contains 17 residues. Looked up from germline, CDR1 is SGHDT and CDR2 is YYEEEE. V trimming: 4 bases; J trimming: 4 bases; junction bases outside the gene matches: 15. As every portion of the isolated RNA was reverse transcribed, the sequencing read expressed TCRB transcripts. The assay was immunoSEQ multiplex PCR, and TCRdb's table has in-frame clones only and misses some. The top ten hold 0.3% of the sample, which has tens of thousands of clones, under 50% seen once. There was one heparinised blood draw per donor, averaging about 116 mL. This clone was detected only a few times. The antigen is undetermined.

The TCR comes from a man aged 30 to 45 with type 1 diabetes. This chain links TRBV5-6 with TRBJ2-5; 8 bases map to TRBD1. Sequences were obtained from stem cell memory CD4+ T cells from blood. In DNA, the CDR3 is TGTGCCAGCAGCGGGGGACGACAGGGGTTTTTTTCAGAGACCCAGTACTTC. This encodes CASSGGRQGFFSETQYF.